This T cell receptor beta chain emerged from a study of regulatory T cells in long-lasting Graves disease. To note about this clonotype: At one end the junction does not follow the germline gene, possibly because of a read error.

Researchers made TCR beta libraries by using iRepertoire HTBI primers and running Arm-PCR on CDR3 regions. TCRdb re-called the multiplex PCR reads with MiXCR, one entry per CDR3 protein. This sample carries 540,000 or so distinct CDR3 sequences, approximately 13% of them seen once, and the ten largest clones take roughly a tenth. There are 12 residues in the CDR3. The V gene's germline CDR1 is SGHDT and CDR2 YYEEEE. Time point described: newly diagnosed GD, antithyroid drugs for less than 3 months. The TCR library was prepared using RNA isolated from PBMCs. EDTA tubes collected 7.5 to 9.5 milliliters of peripheral blood. These data were also reused for a study on T cells in Graves' hyperthyroidism and ophthalmopathy. That source reports: The study left out patients who had uncontrolled infection, other autoimmune disease, pregnancy or lactation. Diagnosing involved the use of clinical symptoms, serum thyroxine and TRAb, thyroid ultrasound and orbital computed tomography. Most thyroid clonotypes with frequency above 0.001 were detected in blood.

This chain joins TRBV5-6 and TRBJ1-5; D is uncertain. The clonotype was recovered from a man aged 25 to 40 with Graves disease. The sample here was peripheral blood mononuclear cells (PBMCs), taken at new diagnosis, from a patient treated with antithyroid drugs. The CDR3 DNA reads as TGTGTCAGCAGCTTCGCCCGTTCTCCGGAGCATTTT. Translating gives CVSSFARSPEHF. The full variable domain, in which reference TRBV5-6 and TRBJ1-5 provide the parts outside the CDR3, is DAGVTQSPTHLIKTRGQQVTLRCSPKSGHDTVSWYQQALGQGPQFIFQYYEEEERQRGNFPDRFSGHQFPNYSSELNVNALLLGDSALYLCVSSFARSPEHFGDGTRLSIL.